These 32 T cell receptor beta chains originate from one sample sequenced in a study of glioma-infiltrating T cells after dendritic cell vaccination (dated by TCRdb to 2016 to 2017). The sample's time point label is to be understood as: after dendritic cell vaccination, including at tumor progression/relapse. The receptor library was made with the immunoSEQ multiplex PCR assay. TCRdb limited this immuneACCESS table to in-frame rearrangements with V and J called. A share of clones is missing; checked studies link under half to unresolved V genes, and the rest is unexplained. This sample holds some 46,000 clones; approximately 89% were observed only once. The ten largest clones capture less than 6.5% of the sample. This specimen consisted of blood, obtained after dendritic cell vaccination. The receptors were gathered from a human donor with glioblastoma.

The chain employs TRBV14 and TRBJ2-3; weak D call: TRBD1 (6 bases). Looked up from germline, CDR1 is SGHDN and CDR2 is FVKESK. Deletions cut 6 bases from V and 6 bases from J, with 16 bases between. The CDR3 is 14 residues long. CDR3 amino acids: CASRGTMVRDTQYF. In DNA, the CDR3 is TGTGCCAGCAGAGGGACAATGGTGCGGGATACGCAGTATTTT.

This clone was seen only a few times. The chain couples TRBV5-1 to TRBJ1-1; 9 nucleotides agree with TRBD1. Per the germline V gene, CDR1 is SGHRS and CDR2 is YFSETQ. V shed 4 bases and J 3 bases; nucleotides not matched to a gene: 7. This CDR3 region has 15 residues. Written as DNA, the CDR3 is TGCGCCAGCAGCGCCGTACAGGGGGCCCACACTGAAGCTTTCTTT. Protein: CASSAVQGAHTEAFF.

The CDR3 spells CASSPDTAYEQYF. DNA for the CDR3: TGTGCCAGCAGCCCGGACACCGCCTACGAGCAGTACTTC. The rearrangement uses TRBV5-4 and TRBJ2-7, with TRBD1 as a possible D gene (5 bases). From germline, CDR1 is SGHNT and CDR2 YYREEE (reference sequence). V lost 4 bases and J 2 bases, leaving 10 bases between the germline ends. This CDR3 is 13 amino acids long.

This chain links TRBV27 with TRBJ2-7; 11 bases are shared with TRBD2. Germline CDR1 MNHEY, CDR2 SMNVEV (reference sequence). The CDR3 consists of 15 residues. Germline trimming cut 5 bases from V and 2 bases from J; bases unmatched to any gene: 5. This chain's CDR3 is CASSGSSGRTYEQYF. In nucleotides, the CDR3 is TGTGCCAGCAGTGGTTCTAGCGGGAGGACCTACGAGCAGTACTTC.

V and J are TRBV7-9 and TRBJ1-2; D is undetermined. CDR3 length: 14 amino acids. V lost 1 base and J 4 bases, leaving 10 bases between the germline ends. Germline CDR1 SEHNR, CDR2 FQNEAQ (reference sequence). The CDR3 region has the DNA TGTGCCAGCAGCTTAGGAGGGCTCGGCTATGGCTACACCTTC. It codes for CASSLGGLGYGYTF.

This rearrangement joins TRBV27 to TRBJ2-7; D gene ambiguous. The CDR3 has 12 amino acids. V gave up 6 bases and J gave up 6 bases, with 12 bases separating them. The germline gives CDR1 MNHEY, CDR2 SMNVEV (reference sequence). The CDR3 DNA sequence: TGTGCCAGCAGCTTTGGATCAGGCGAGCAGTACTTC. This translates into CASSFGSGEQYF.

The chain recombines TRBV7-6 with TRBJ2-7; 9 positions agree with TRBD1. J lost 3 bases, V lost 5 bases, and 5 bases had no gene match. The CDR3 has 14 amino acids. Germline V lookup: CDR1 SGHVS, CDR2 FNYEAQ. CDR3: CASSPRDRDYEQYF. The CDR3 DNA reads TGTGCCAGCAGCCCCCGGGACAGGGACTACGAGCAGTACTTC. Full variable domain (rest looked up from reference TRBV7-6 and TRBJ2-7): GAGVSQSPRYKVTKRGQDVALRCDPISGHVSLYWYRQALGQGPEFLTYFNYEAQQDKSGLPNDRFSAERPEGSISTLTIQRTEQRDSAMYRCASSPRDRDYEQYFGPGTRLTVT.

The chain couples TRBV5-1 to TRBJ2-1, with D possibly TRBD1 on 6 matching bases. The V gene's germline CDR1 is SGHRS and CDR2 YFSETQ. V lost 4 bases and J 9 bases, leaving 14 bases between the germline ends. The CDR3 runs 13 residues. The CDR3 protein is CASSPGDNGEQFF. In DNA form, the CDR3 reads TGCGCCAGCAGCCCCGGGGACAACGGTGAGCAGTTCTTC.

The rearrangement links TRBV10-3 to TRBJ2-7; D may be TRBD1 (6 bases). V lost 7 bases and J lost 7, with 23 bases in between. The CDR3 has 15 amino acids. Germline lookup yields CDR1 ENHRY and CDR2 SYGVKD. The CDR3 DNA reads as TGTGCCATCATTGCCGATAGCAGGGGAATGAGGGAGCAGTACTTC. Its protein product is CAIIADSRGMREQYF.

DNA of the CDR3: TGTGCCAGCAGCGTAGATAGCGGGCCGCAAGAGACCCAGTACTTC. This codes for CASSVDSGPQETQYF. This sequence joins TRBV9 and TRBJ2-5, with TRBD2 matching over 7 bases. Germline values: CDR1 SGDLS, CDR2 YYNGEE. Unmatched junction bases numbered 4, after V lost 0 bases and J lost 2 bases. The CDR3 consists of 15 residues.

The chain has TRBV6-1 and TRBJ2-1; TRBD1 matches at 8 bases. The V and J ends lost 8 bases and 10 bases, in that order; junction bases with no gene match: 16. Per germline, CDR1 MNHNS and CDR2 SASEGT. The CDR3 length is 15 residues. The chain's CDR3 is CASAKERQGLGEQFF. The CDR3 nucleotides read TGTGCCAGCGCTAAGGAACGACAGGGGCTCGGAGAGCAGTTCTTC.

The chain carries TRBV5-1 and TRBJ2-7; D possibly corresponds to TRBD1 (6 bases). This CDR3 has 15 residues. The V end lost 4 bases, the J end lost 0 bases, and 14 bases lay between the germline ends. Germline V gene lookup returns CDR1 SGHRS and CDR2 YFSETQ. The CDR3 sequence: CASSAQGRVSYEQYF. The DNA of the CDR3 is TGCGCCAGCAGCGCACAGGGTAGGGTCTCCTACGAGCAGTACTTC.

The DNA for the CDR3 is TGTGCCAGCAGCTTAGGCCCCCGCCTCGGGTCTGGGGCCAACGTCCTGACTTTC. This sequence encodes CASSLGPRLGSGANVLTF. The chain has TRBV7-2 and TRBJ2-6, with D unresolved. V lost 1 base to trimming and J lost 1 base, with 14 bases between them. The CDR3 runs 18 residues. CDR1 is SGHTA and CDR2 is FQGNSA in the germline V gene.

In its sample, this clone was seen once. The chain joins TRBV14 to TRBJ1-1, with 7 bases lining up with TRBD1. This CDR3 spans 15 amino acids. Germline CDR1 SGHDN, CDR2 FVKESK. Germline trimming cut 1 base from V and 6 bases from J; bases unmatched to any gene: 8. In DNA, the CDR3 is TGTGCCAGCAGCCAAGTAGGGGGCCGGCTCTCTGAAGCTTTCTTT. As protein: CASSQVGGRLSEAFF.

The DNA of the CDR3 is TGCGCCAGCAGCTTGGCCCCGTCGAACACTGAAGCTTTCTTT. This codes for CASSLAPSNTEAFF. V usage is TRBV5-1 and J usage is TRBJ1-1; no clear D. The CDR3 has 14 amino acids. V dropped 0 bases and J dropped 1 base, with 7 bases sitting between them. From germline, CDR1 is SGHRS and CDR2 YFSETQ.

This clone turned up a few times. The V and J genes are TRBV4-2 and TRBJ2-1; D gene unclear. This CDR3 contains 12 residues. Germline V CDR1 and CDR2: LGHNA, YNFKEQ. V lost 4 bases, J lost 13 bases, and 14 bases lay in between. As DNA, the CDR3 is TGTGCCAGCAGCCCAACCCAAACAGAACAGTTCTTC. Translated, it gives CASSPTQTEQFF.

The gene calls are TRBV29-1 and TRBJ2-2; 10 nucleotides agree with TRBD1. This CDR3 contains 13 residues. The junction had 3 bases not matched to a gene; V was cut back by 6 bases and J by 5 bases. CDR1 SQVTM and CDR2 ANQGSEA come from the germline V gene. CDR3 in amino acids: CSVWTGGTGELFF. In DNA form, the CDR3 reads TGCAGCGTCTGGACAGGGGGAACCGGGGAGCTGTTTTTT.

The chain is built from TRBV4-1 and TRBJ2-7, with a possible D match to TRBD1 (5 bases). CDR3 length equals 13 residues. Between the trimmed V and J ends, which lost 0 bases and 4 bases, there was a span of 7 bases. Germline loops: CDR1 MGHRA, CDR2 YSYEKL. The CDR3 DNA reads TGCGCCAGCAGCCAAGAAAACAGGTACGAGCAGTACTTC. Its protein is CASSQENRYEQYF.

This chain uses TRBV27 with TRBJ1-2; D is perhaps TRBD1 (5 bases). The CDR3 consists of 13 residues. Germline-derived CDR1 and CDR2 are MNHEY and SMNVEV (reference sequence). The ends were cut back, 3 bases at V and 7 bases at J, with 12 bases in the middle. In DNA form, the CDR3 reads TGTGCCAGCAGTTTGTCAGGGTATCCTGGCTACACCTTC. It translates to CASSLSGYPGYTF.

The V call is TRBV25-1, the J call TRBJ1-1; D possibly corresponds to TRBD1 (6 bases). The V gene's germline CDR1 is MGHDK and CDR2 SYGVNS. V was shortened by 5 bases and J by 2 bases, with 9 bases between the two germline ends. The CDR3 runs to 13 residues. CDR3 amino acids: CASSKTGNTEAFF. Here the CDR3 DNA reads TGTGCCAGCAGTAAGACAGGTAACACTGAAGCTTTCTTT.

The gene calls are TRBV9 and TRBJ1-1, with 11 bases identical to TRBD1. The CDR3 has 17 residues. J was trimmed by 3 bases and V by 4 bases; bases with no gene match: 11. Germline CDR1 and CDR2: SGDLS and YYNGEE. This chain's CDR3 is CASSLRTGGISYTEAFF. CDR3 in DNA: TGTGCCAGCAGCCTTCGGACAGGGGGCATCTCGTACACTGAAGCTTTCTTT.

The chain links TRBV6-5 to TRBJ1-2; TRBD1 matches 7 bases. The CDR3 length is 13 residues. Germline CDR1 is MNHEY and CDR2 is SVGAGI. J lost 5 bases, V lost 5 bases, and 5 bases had no gene match. The CDR3 sequence is CASSPRDSYGYTF. The CDR3 DNA is TGTGCCAGCAGTCCCCGGGACAGTTATGGCTACACCTTC.

This chain links TRBV5-4 with TRBJ1-1; no reliable D call. Germline V lookup: CDR1 SGHNT, CDR2 YYREEE (reference sequence). This CDR3 is 12 amino acids long. Trimming cost V 0 bases and J 10 bases, with 10 bases left between them. The DNA for the CDR3 is TGTGCCAGCAGCTTGGACAGCCTCGGAGCTTTCTTT. It translates to CASSLDSLGAFF.

This clone has just one count. This chain joins TRBV6-5 and TRBJ1-1; D remains ambiguous. Between the trimmed V and J ends, which lost 0 bases and 0 bases, there was a span of 5 bases. CDR3 size: 14 residues. Per germline, CDR1 MNHEY and CDR2 SVGAGI. CDR3 bases: TGTGCCAGCAGTTACTCCCAGATGAACACTGAAGCTTTCTTT. It codes for CASSYSQMNTEAFF.

The V call is TRBV4-1, the J call TRBJ2-2; no definite D call. V gave up 0 bases and J gave up 5 bases, with 4 bases separating them. Germline V lookup: CDR1 MGHRA, CDR2 YSYEKL. The CDR3 sequence is 13 residues long. DNA of the CDR3: TGCGCCAGCAGCCAAGATCGGACCGGGGAGCTGTTTTTT. As protein: CASSQDRTGELFF.

The chain joins TRBV28 to TRBJ2-3; TRBD2 agrees at 7 bases. CDR1 MDHEN and CDR2 SYDVKM come from the germline V gene. Trimming cost V 7 bases and J 10 bases; bases outside gene matches: 5. The length of the CDR3 is 11 residues. CDR3 protein: CASNTGGAQYF. The CDR3, as DNA: TGTGCCAGCAACACGGGAGGAGCGCAGTATTTT.

A remark on this clone: Other DNA sequences from this sample encode an identical CDR3 as well. The chain has TRBV6-1 and TRBJ2-5; possibly TRBD2 for D (5 bases). V lost 9 bases and J 7 bases, leaving 12 bases between the germline ends. CDR1 and CDR2 from the germline V gene are MNHNS and SASEGT. The CDR3 extends over 11 amino acids. The CDR3 region is CASSAPGTQYF. The CDR3 region has the DNA TGTGCCAGTAGCGCACCGGGGACCCAGTACTTC.

The rearrangement joins TRBV5-1 to TRBJ2-7, with TRBD1 matching over 8 bases. Germline V gene lookup returns CDR1 SGHRS and CDR2 YFSETQ. V shed 4 bases and J 2 bases; nucleotides not matched to a gene: 17. The CDR3 is made up of 18 amino acids. The CDR3 here is CASSQLGTGVLFAYEQYF. The DNA for the CDR3 is TGCGCCAGCAGCCAGCTCGGGACAGGCGTTCTATTTGCCTACGAGCAGTACTTC.

This rearrangement joins TRBV28 to TRBJ2-7, with 8 bases that match TRBD2. The V and J ends lost 3 bases and 10 bases, in that order; junction bases with no gene match: 14. The CDR3 is made up of 15 amino acids. Germline V gives CDR1 MDHEN, CDR2 SYDVKM. The CDR3 bases are TGTGCCAGCAGTTTCTCCGGGAGGGCCCTGACGGAACAGTACTTC. Encoded protein: CASSFSGRALTEQYF. The variable domain in full, with the rest retrieved from reference TRBV28 and TRBJ2-7, is DVKVTQSSRYLVKRTGEKVFLECVQDMDHENMFWYRQDPGLGLRLIYFSYDVKMKEKGDIPEGYSVSREKKERFSLILESASTNQTSMYLCASSFSGRALTEQYFGPGTRLTVT.

The chain combines TRBV30 with TRBJ1-4; the D gene is possibly TRBD1 (6 bases). The CDR3 totals 13 residues. Trimming removed 2 bases from V and 8 bases from J, with 12 bases in between. Per germline, CDR1 GTSNPN and CDR2 SVGIG (reference sequence). The CDR3 nucleotides read TGTGCCTGGAGTAGGGGGTTACGAGAAAAACTGTTTTTT. Its translation: CAWSRGLREKLFF.

This chain uses TRBV19 with TRBJ1-4; TRBD1 agrees at 7 bases. V was pared by 5 bases and J by 4 bases, with 7 bases of the junction left unmatched. Germline loops: CDR1 LNHDA, CDR2 SQIVND (reference sequence). The CDR3 runs 15 residues. CDR3 region: CASSVTGQSNEKLFF. In nucleotides, the CDR3 is TGTGCCAGTAGTGTGACGGGACAGAGTAATGAAAAACTGTTTTTT.

The rearrangement uses TRBV15 and TRBJ2-1; 10 positions agree with TRBD2. The CDR3 is made up of 19 amino acids. V shed 6 bases and J 5 bases; nucleotides not matched to a gene: 19. Per the germline V gene, CDR1 is LNHNV and CDR2 is YYDKDF (reference sequence). The DNA of the CDR3 is TGTGCCACCAGAAAGACCGATCGGACTAGCGGATCGGCTAACAATGAGCAGTTCTTC. Amino acids: CATRKTDRTSGSANNEQFF. Complete variable domain (other parts from reference TRBV15 and TRBJ2-1): DAMVIQNPRYQVTQFGKPVTLSCSQTLNHNVMYWYQQKSSQAPKLLFHYYDKDFNNEADTPDNFQSRRPNTSFCFLDIRSPGLGDTAMYLCATRKTDRTSGSANNEQFFGPGTRLTVL.